This is a list of T cell receptor beta chains from one sample in a study of blood T cell repertoires in COVID-19. Libraries were prepared by immunoSEQ multiplex PCR; TCRdb keeps only in-frame clonotypes and omits some of them. The sample carries 390,000 or so clones, more than 80% recorded once. Sequencing was carried out using PBMCs or T cells enriched from blood (not recorded which). The receptors stem from a man between 18 and 35 years old who had recovered from COVID-19. CDR3s include the opening cysteine and the closing phenylalanine or tryptophan. D genes are given only for firm matches. Clone size is shown for a subset of rows, as once, few, many or a class of expanded clone.

>.|TRBJ2-1|TRBV5-1|.
CASSTLGLGDYNEQFF
TGCGCCAGCAGCACCCTGGGACTCGGAGACTACAATGAGCAGTTCTTC
>.|TRBJ1-2|TRBV19|.
CASSSQQGTFGYTF
TGTGCCAGTAGTAGTCAACAGGGTACTTTTGGCTACACCTTC
>.|TRBJ2-6|TRBV7-2|.
CASSLVHSGANVLTF
TGTGCCAGCAGCTTAGTTCACTCTGGGGCCAACGTCCTGACTTTC
>.|TRBJ1-1|TRBV7-2|TRBD1
CASFPLDRGRSTEAFF
TGTGCCAGCTTCCCCCTGGACAGGGGGAGAAGCACTGAAGCTTTCTTT
>.|TRBJ2-3|TRBV10-1|TRBD2
CASSEPPTSGRVDATQYF
TGCGCCAGCAGTGAGCCTCCGACTAGCGGGAGAGTTGATGCTACGCAGTATTTT
>.|TRBJ1-1|TRBV13|.
CASSSGQLNTEAFF
TGTGCCAGCAGCTCTGGACAGCTGAACACTGAAGCTTTCTTT
>.|TRBJ1-2|TRBV11-2|TRBD1
CASSGGQGSAYGYTF
TGTGCCAGCAGCGGCGGACAGGGGTCGGCCTATGGCTACACCTTC
>.|TRBJ2-5|TRBV30|.
CAWNAPGETQYF
TGTGCCTGGAACGCACCAGGCGAGACCCAGTACTTC
>.|TRBJ1-2|TRBV6-7|.
CASSYWATLPNYGYTF
TGTGCCAGCAGTTACTGGGCGACACTCCCTAACTATGGCTACACCTTC
>.|TRBJ2-7|TRBV18|.
CASSQTPGSRGYEQYF
TGTGCCAGCTCACAGACACCGGGAAGTAGGGGGTACGAGCAGTACTTC
>.|TRBJ2-1|TRBV15|TRBD1
CATSRPSGTGKNEQFF
TGTGCCACCAGCAGACCCTCCGGGACAGGGAAGAATGAGCAGTTCTTC
>.|TRBJ2-6|TRBV28|.
CASTQTGIGANVLTF
TGTGCCAGCACCCAGACAGGCATTGGGGCCAACGTCCTGACTTTC
>.|TRBJ1-6|TRBV6-2/TRBV6-3|.
CASSFLRSPLHF
TGTGCCAGCAGTTTCCTCAGGTCACCCCTCCACTTT
>.|TRBJ1-5|TRBV9|.
CASSAGTTPGNQPQHF
TGTGCCAGCAGCGCCGGGACAACTCCTGGCAATCAGCCCCAGCATTTT
>.|TRBJ2-5|TRBV2|TRBD1
CASSPLRQGLPQTQYF
TGTGCCAGCAGTCCTCTAAGACAGGGTCTTCCTCAGACCCAGTACTTC
>.|TRBJ1-1|TRBV5-6|.
CASSFEDLRTEAFF
TGTGCCAGCAGCTTCGAGGACTTGAGGACTGAAGCTTTCTTT
>.|TRBJ2-3|TRBV5-6|.
CASSLVADTQYF
TGTGCCAGCAGCTTGGTTGCGGATACGCAGTATTTT
>once|TRBJ2-2|TRBV19|TRBD1
CASSPWGTGYTGELFF
TGTGCCAGTAGTCCTTGGGGGACAGGGTACACCGGGGAGCTGTTTTTT
>.|TRBJ2-1|TRBV5-3|TRBD2
CARSYNPWRGGPPIAYNEQFF
TGTGCCAGAAGCTACAACCCTTGGCGGGGGGGCCCACCAATCGCCTACAATGAGCAGTTCTTC
>.|TRBJ2-2|TRBV11-1|.
CASTQGTGFTGELFF
TGTGCCAGCACCCAAGGAACGGGGTTCACCGGGGAGCTGTTTTTT